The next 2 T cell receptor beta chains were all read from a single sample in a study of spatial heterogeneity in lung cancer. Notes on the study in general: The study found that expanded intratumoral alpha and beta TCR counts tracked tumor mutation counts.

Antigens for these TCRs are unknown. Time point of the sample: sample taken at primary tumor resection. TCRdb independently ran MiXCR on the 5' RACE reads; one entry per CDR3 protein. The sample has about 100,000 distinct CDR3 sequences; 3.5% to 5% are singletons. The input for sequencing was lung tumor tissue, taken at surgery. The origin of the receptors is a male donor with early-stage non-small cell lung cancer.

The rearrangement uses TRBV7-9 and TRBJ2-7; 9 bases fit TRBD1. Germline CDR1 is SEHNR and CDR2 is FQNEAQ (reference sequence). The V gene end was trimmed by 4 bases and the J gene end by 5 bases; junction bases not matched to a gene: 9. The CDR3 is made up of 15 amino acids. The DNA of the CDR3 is TGTGCCAGCAGCTCTCCGGGACAGGGCACCCACGAGCAGTACTTC. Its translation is CASSSPGQGTHEQYF. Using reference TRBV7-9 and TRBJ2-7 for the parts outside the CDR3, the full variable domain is DTGVSQNPRHKITKRGQNVTFRCDPISEHNRLYWYRQTLGQGPEFLTYFQNEAQLEKSRLLSDRFSAERPKGSFSTLEIQRTEQGDSAMYLCASSSPGQGTHEQYFGPGTRLTVT.

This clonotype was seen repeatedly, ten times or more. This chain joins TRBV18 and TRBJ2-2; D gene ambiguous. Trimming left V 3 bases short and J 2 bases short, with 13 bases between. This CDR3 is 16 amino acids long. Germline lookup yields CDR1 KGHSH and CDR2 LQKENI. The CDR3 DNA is TGTGCCAGCTCACCCCTAGGCGGCGGCAACACCGGGGAGCTGTTTTTT. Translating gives CASSPLGGGNTGELFF.